The TCR beta chain under discussion was sequenced for a study of breast tumors, draining lymph nodes, adjacent tissues. TCRdb ran MiXCR on the multiplex PCR reads and lists one entry per CDR3 protein. The repertoire has roughly 110,000 distinct CDR3 sequences, around 30% of them found once; the top ten carry 5.5% to 7%. In its sample, this clonotype was seen many times. CDR1 is SGHRS, CDR2 YFSETQ, per germline. With 6 bases clipped from V and 2 bases from J, the junction kept 10 bases outside the gene matches. The CDR3 consists of 15 residues. The lymph nodes were axillary draining lymph nodes from breast cancer patients.

This chain links TRBV5-1 with TRBJ2-5; 7 bases fit TRBD1. The sample comprised axillary lymph node tissue. The sequence was obtained from a female donor with breast cancer. Some clones in this sample may be carry-over from other donors' samples. The DNA for the CDR3 is TGCGCCAGCACCGTGGGGGTCAGGGGGCAAGAGACCCAGTACTTC. It codes for CASTVGVRGQETQYF.